This T cell receptor beta chain came from a study of cytomegalovirus exposure and HLA in healthy donors. Overall study context: Caucasian-associated ancestry cluster membership applied to over 80% of 398 genotyped donors. Regarding the study as a whole: Under 20,000 TCR beta sequences were associated with HLA alleles at 0.05 false discovery rate in a later analysis. Earlier analysis yielded a pattern in which most TCR beta V segments were productive about 87% or about 30% of the time.

In regard to this clone: Its cognate antigen is unknown.

The PCR made use of 60 Vbeta and 13 Jbeta primers. In the study's own analysis: It was a later analysis that counted 75 million to 90 million unique TCR beta chains, of which approximately 9.9 million were shared. Profiling relied on immunoSEQ multiplex PCR, and the TCRdb table lists in-frame clones only, not all of them. V and J calls and clone size are those listed in that table; D and trimming were worked out from the DNA. Here the sample spans some 130,000 clones, approximately 84% being singletons. Germline V gene sequence: CDR1 SGHVS, CDR2 FQNEAQ. This CDR3 is 15 amino acids long. The junction had 11 bases not matched to a gene; V was cut back by 5 bases and J by 5 bases.

Sample: PBMCs. The chain couples TRBV7-8 to TRBJ1-1; 7 bases are shared with TRBD1. This receptor was identified in a young woman in good health and CMV-seronegative. The CDR3 reads CASSNRGQGRTEAFF. Written as DNA, the CDR3 is TGTGCCAGCAGCAATAGGGGGCAGGGGAGGACTGAAGCTTTCTTT.